A selection of T cell receptor beta chains follows, all from one sample in a study of control samples from healthy donors and cancer patients. Clones were sequenced by immunoSEQ multiplex PCR, and TCRdb holds only the in-frame ones, with some missing. The sample shows around 150,000 clones, approximately 94% of them seen only once. The sample was PBMCs. The receptor set was obtained from a man in his fifties or sixties with colorectal cancer. Each CDR3 is given with its conserved first and last residue. D genes are given only for firm matches. Rows may omit the clone size; those that give it use once, few, many or a size class.

D gene: TRBD1; clone size: -; CDR3 length: 12; J gene: TRBJ1-1; V gene: TRBV30; CDR3 DNA: TGTGCCTGGGGTTACAGGGGTACTGAAGCTTTCTTT; CDR3 protein: CAWGYRGTEAFF
D gene: -; clone size: -; CDR3 length: 12; J gene: TRBJ2-7; V gene: TRBV28; CDR3 DNA: TGTGCCAGCAGTTTATTGGACTACGAGCAGTACTTC; CDR3 protein: CASSLLDYEQYF
D gene: -; clone size: -; CDR3 length: 15; J gene: TRBJ1-1; V gene: TRBV19; CDR3 DNA: TGTGCCAGTAGTGGATCACAGGGTTGGAACACTGAAGCTTTCTTT; CDR3 protein: CASSGSQGWNTEAFF
D gene: TRBD1; clone size: -; CDR3 length: 15; J gene: TRBJ1-2; V gene: TRBV18; CDR3 DNA: TGTGCCAGCTCACCCGACAGGGGGCTGAACTATGGCTACACCTTC; CDR3 protein: CASSPDRGLNYGYTF
D gene: -; clone size: -; CDR3 length: 14; J gene: TRBJ2-7; V gene: TRBV4-3; CDR3 DNA: TGCGCCAGCAGCCAAGGGGCGGAATCCTACGAGCAGTACTTC; CDR3 protein: CASSQGAESYEQYF
D gene: -; clone size: -; CDR3 length: 15; J gene: TRBJ1-3; V gene: TRBV6-1; CDR3 DNA: TGTGCCAGCAGTGAGGGACGCAGCTCTGGAAACACCATATATTTT; CDR3 protein: CASSEGRSSGNTIYF
D gene: TRBD1; clone size: -; CDR3 length: 15; J gene: TRBJ1-2; V gene: TRBV19; CDR3 DNA: TGTGCCAGTAGTCTCGACAGGGAACTTAACTATGGCTACACCTTC; CDR3 protein: CASSLDRELNYGYTF
D gene: TRBD2; clone size: -; CDR3 length: 14; J gene: TRBJ2-3; V gene: TRBV4-1; CDR3 DNA: TGCGCCAGCAGCTCCCGGGGGGAGGGGGATACGCAGTATTTT; CDR3 protein: CASSSRGEGDTQYF
D gene: -; clone size: -; CDR3 length: 14; J gene: TRBJ2-2; V gene: TRBV7-6; CDR3 DNA: TGTGCCAGCAGCTTAGGGCAGGTCACCGGGGAGCTGTTTTTT; CDR3 protein: CASSLGQVTGELFF
D gene: TRBD1; clone size: once; CDR3 length: 15; J gene: TRBJ1-4; V gene: TRBV18; CDR3 DNA: TGTGCCAGCTCACCACAAGGGGGCGCTGGGGAAAAACTGTTTTTT; CDR3 protein: CASSPQGGAGEKLFF
D gene: TRBD1; clone size: -; CDR3 length: 13; J gene: TRBJ1-2; V gene: TRBV28; CDR3 DNA: TGTGCCAGCAGTTTGCAGGGGGTGAATGGCTACACCTTC; CDR3 protein: CASSLQGVNGYTF
D gene: -; clone size: once; CDR3 length: 16; J gene: TRBJ1-1; V gene: TRBV30; CDR3 DNA: TGTGCCTGGAGTCACAGCCGGACGGGTCGGAACACTGAAGCTTTCTTT; CDR3 protein: CAWSHSRTGRNTEAFF
D gene: -; clone size: -; CDR3 length: 15; J gene: TRBJ1-1; V gene: TRBV27; CDR3 DNA: TGTGCCAGCACTTCATGGGTGGCAGGGAAAACTGAAGCTTTCTTT; CDR3 protein: CASTSWVAGKTEAFF
D gene: -; clone size: -; CDR3 length: 12; J gene: TRBJ1-1; V gene: TRBV6-6; CDR3 DNA: TGTGCCAGCACCCCGAGTGACACTGAAGCTTTCTTT; CDR3 protein: CASTPSDTEAFF